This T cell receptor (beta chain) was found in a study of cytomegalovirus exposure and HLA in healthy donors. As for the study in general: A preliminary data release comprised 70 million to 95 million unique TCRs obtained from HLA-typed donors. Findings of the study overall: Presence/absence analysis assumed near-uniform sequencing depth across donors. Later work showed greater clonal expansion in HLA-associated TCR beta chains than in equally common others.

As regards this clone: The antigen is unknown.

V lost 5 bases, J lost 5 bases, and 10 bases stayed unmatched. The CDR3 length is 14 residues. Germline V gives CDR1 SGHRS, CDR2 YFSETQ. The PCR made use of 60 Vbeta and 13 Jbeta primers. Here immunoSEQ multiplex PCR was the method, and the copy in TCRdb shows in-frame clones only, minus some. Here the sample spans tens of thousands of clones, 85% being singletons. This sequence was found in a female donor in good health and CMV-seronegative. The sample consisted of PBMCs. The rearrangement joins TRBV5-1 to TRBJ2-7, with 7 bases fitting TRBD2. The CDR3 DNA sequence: TGCGCCAGCAGTGGCGCCGGGGGGAGGAACGAGCAGTACTTC. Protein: CASSGAGGRNEQYF.